The 11 T cell receptor beta chains presented below share a single source sample, sequenced in a study of T cell clonotyping in hematopoietic cell transplantation. This table comes from immunoSEQ multiplex PCR, and its TCRdb copy is limited to in-frame clones, with some not included. The sample consists of 25,000 to 30,000 clones, about 92% of them appearing once. Time point given: recipient sample about 28 days before transplant, after cytoreduction. The sample here was peripheral blood mononuclear cells, taken before stem cell transplant. These receptors were obtained from a man between 50 and 59 years old with acute myeloid leukemia. Some clones in this sample may be carry-over from other donors' samples.

This rearrangement joins TRBV2 to TRBJ1-1; tentatively, D is TRBD1 (6 bases). Trimming removed 10 bases from V and 1 base from J, with 16 bases in between. Looked up from germline, CDR1 is SNHLY and CDR2 is FYNNEI. The CDR3 runs 14 residues. The CDR3 nucleotides read TGTGCCATCTTGGGAGACAGGCGGAACACTGAAGCTTTCTTT. This sequence encodes CAILGDRRNTEAFF. Full variable domain (remainder filled in from reference TRBV2 and TRBJ1-1): EPEVTQTPSHQVTQMGQEVILRCVPISNHLYFYWYRQILGQKVEFLVSFYNNEISEKSEIFDDQFSVERPDGSNFTLKIRSTKLEDSAMYFCAILGDRRNTEAFFGQGTRLTVV.

The CDR3 nucleotides read TGCGCCAGCAGCCAAGGGCAAGCAGATACGCAGTATTTT. This gives the protein CASSQGQADTQYF. The rearrangement joins TRBV4-3 to TRBJ2-3; D not resolved. Trimming stripped 1 base from V and 4 bases from J, with 6 bases between. The CDR3 has 13 residues. Germline CDR1 reads LGHNA; CDR2 reads YSLEER.

This clone was detected a few times. This chain connects TRBV2 to TRBJ2-7; no clear D gene. Germline CDR1 reads SNHLY; CDR2 reads FYNNEI. The CDR3 is 14 amino acids. Trimming took 6 bases from V and 1 from J, leaving 13 bases between them. Here the CDR3 DNA reads TGTGCCAGCAGGCCCGGTTTATTGTCCTACGAGCAGTACTTC. Translating it yields CASRPGLLSYEQYF. The full variable domain, with the rest looked up from reference TRBV2 and TRBJ2-7, is EPEVTQTPSHQVTQMGQEVILRCVPISNHLYFYWYRQILGQKVEFLVSFYNNEISEKSEIFDDQFSVERPDGSNFTLKIRSTKLEDSAMYFCASRPGLLSYEQYFGPGTRLTVT.

This chain uses TRBV28 with TRBJ1-2; possibly TRBD1 for D (5 bases). Germline CDR1 reads MDHEN; CDR2 reads SYDVKM. This CDR3 has 14 amino acids. Trimming took 5 bases from V and 6 from J, leaving 16 bases between them. The CDR3 nucleotides read TGTGCCAGCAGTCCGCCGGGACCCCTGGATGGCTACACCTTC. Residues: CASSPPGPLDGYTF.

The chain combines TRBV7-2 with TRBJ1-5; 7 nucleotides line up with TRBD1. Germline trimming cut 5 bases from V and 5 bases from J; bases unmatched to any gene: 6. The CDR3 loop spans 14 amino acids. Germline CDR1 and CDR2: SGHTA and FQGNSA. The CDR3 is CASSRTGVDQPQHF. Written as DNA, the CDR3 is TGTGCCAGCAGCAGGACAGGAGTGGATCAGCCCCAGCATTTT.

The chain links TRBV7-9 to TRBJ2-7; D is unclear. The V end was cut by 2 bases, the J end by 7 bases, with 12 bases between. This CDR3 contains 13 residues. CDR1 and CDR2 from the germline V gene are SEHNR and FQNEAQ (reference sequence). CDR3 region: CASSLQGSLEQYF. The CDR3 nucleotides are TGTGCCAGCAGCTTACAAGGGTCGTTGGAGCAGTACTTC.

This chain joins TRBV2 and TRBJ2-3; no definite D call. Germline values: CDR1 SNHLY, CDR2 FYNNEI. This CDR3 has 14 residues. The V gene lost 5 bases and the J gene lost 4 bases, with 13 bases spanning the gap. The CDR3 nucleotides are TGTGCCAGCAGTTCACCCAGGAACGCAGATACGCAGTATTTT. Its translation: CASSSPRNADTQYF.

The chain employs TRBV2 and TRBJ2-5, with 7 bases aligning to TRBD2. CDR3 length: 12 residues. Losses at the gene ends were 6 bases for V and 7 bases for J; bases not matched to a gene: 5. The germline V gene encodes CDR1 SNHLY and CDR2 FYNNEI. The CDR3 DNA is TGTGCCAGCAGGACCGGGGGGTCGACCCAGTACTTC. Translated, it gives CASRTGGSTQYF.

V gene TRBV18 combines with J gene TRBJ2-2; D remains ambiguous. Germline values: CDR1 KGHSH, CDR2 LQKENI. This CDR3 contains 15 residues. V was clipped by 0 bases and J by 2 bases, with 7 bases between them. CDR3 sequence (DNA): TGTGCCAGCTCACCACCGCTAGGCAACACCGGGGAGCTGTTTTTT. Its protein product is CASSPPLGNTGELFF.

The chain joins TRBV30 to TRBJ2-7; no clear D. The germline V gene has CDR1 GTSNPN and CDR2 SVGIG (reference sequence). Trimming took 0 bases from V and 3 from J, leaving 6 bases between them. The CDR3 loop spans 12 amino acids. CDR3 bases: TGTGCCTGGAGTGTAAACCTCTACGAGCAGTACTTC. This codes for CAWSVNLYEQYF.

By share, this clone ranks as medium-sized. This CDR3 is CASSSVGTAAQVYGYTF. CDR3 nucleotides: TGTGCCAGTAGTAGTGTCGGGACAGCGGCTCAGGTCTATGGCTACACCTTC. This chain uses TRBV19 with TRBJ1-2, with 7 bases matching TRBD1. This CDR3 has 17 residues. V gave up 4 bases and J gave up 4 bases; unmatched junction bases: 15. The V gene's germline CDR1 is LNHDA and CDR2 SQIVND (reference sequence). Together with reference TRBV19 and TRBJ1-2, the CDR3 gives the full variable domain: DGGITQSPKYLFRKEGQNVTLSCEQNLNHDAMYWYRQDPGQGLRLIYYSQIVNDFQKGDIAEGYSVSREKKESFPLTVTSAQKNPTAFYLCASSSVGTAAQVYGYTFGSGTRLTVV.